This T cell receptor (beta chain) came from a study of cytomegalovirus exposure and HLA in healthy donors. A word on this clone: Its antigen is unknown.

The trim removed 3 bases at V and 3 bases at J, leaving 5 bases unmatched. Germline CDR1 MDHEN, CDR2 SYDVKM. The CDR3 is 15 residues long. Only in-frame clones appear in the TCRdb table, and some are missing; sequencing was by immunoSEQ multiplex PCR. The table includes some 54,000 clones, 80% to 95% detected once. Study-wide results and limits: Specificity for CMV antigens was confirmed in vitro for a few of the CMV-associated chains.

Sample: PBMCs. The clonotype originates from a man between 18 and 29 years old in good health and CMV-seronegative. The chain carries TRBV28 and TRBJ2-7, with 10 bases lining up with TRBD2. The CDR3 coding sequence is TGTGCCAGCAGTTTGGAACTAGCGGGATACTACGAGCAGTACTTC. This codes for CASSLELAGYYEQYF.